What follows are 32 T cell receptor beta chains derived from one specimen sequenced in a study of shared clonotypes between healthy human individuals. Method: immunoSEQ multiplex PCR; TCRdb's copy keeps in-frame clones and lacks some. Here the sample spans some 1.5 million clones, roughly 95% being singletons. The sample was naive CD4+ T cells sorted from blood. Stated subset: CD45RA+ positively selected. These receptors were obtained from a man aged 25 to 40 in good health.

A word on this clone: At one boundary the junction diverges from the germline segment, which might be a read error. J is TRBJ2-2 and V is TRBV7-7; perhaps TRBD1 as D (5 bases). The germline CDR1 and CDR2 sequences are SSHAT and FNYEAQ (reference sequence). CDR3 length equals 13 residues. The CDR3 coding sequence is TGTGCTAGCAGCCCTAGGGGTTCCGGGGAGCTGTTTTTT. Its translation is CASSPRGSGELFF.

The gene calls are TRBV29-1 and TRBJ2-1, with TRBD1 identical over 7 bases. Per germline, CDR1 SQVTM and CDR2 ANQGSEA. The CDR3 length is 15 residues. V was clipped by 5 bases and J by 0 bases; unmatched bases: 7. Written as DNA, the CDR3 is TGCAGCGTTAGGGACAGCTTGAGCTCCTACAATGAGCAGTTCTTC. Translation: CSVRDSLSSYNEQFF.

The chain employs TRBV6-6 and TRBJ2-7, with TRBD1 matching 9 bases. This CDR3 comprises 15 residues. The germline V gene has CDR1 MNHNY and CDR2 SVGAGI (reference sequence). V was clipped by 6 bases and J by 4 bases; unmatched bases: 10. Written as DNA, the CDR3 is TGTGCCAGCAGCCCCGACAGGGGGAGGTTGTACGAGCAGTACTTC. Its protein is CASSPDRGRLYEQYF.

The CDR3 DNA sequence: TGTGCCAGCAGTCCACCTGGCGACGGTCGGGAGACCCAGTACTTC. As protein: CASSPPGDGRETQYF. The chain joins TRBV28 to TRBJ2-5, with D unclear. This CDR3 spans 15 amino acids. Per germline, CDR1 MDHEN and CDR2 SYDVKM. Trimming stripped 5 bases from V and 5 bases from J, with 18 bases between.

This sequence joins TRBV5-1 and TRBJ2-7; TRBD1 or TRBD2 may be the D gene (6 bases each). Germline V gene lookup returns CDR1 SGHRS and CDR2 YFSETQ. CDR3 length: 15 amino acids. V was trimmed by 3 bases and J by 1 base, leaving 14 bases between them. CDR3 loop: CASSWGARSSYEQYF. In DNA, the CDR3 is TGCGCCAGCAGCTGGGGGGCTAGGTCATCCTACGAGCAGTACTTC.

As concerns this clone: Within the sample, other DNA sequences also encode this same CDR3. J is TRBJ2-7 and V is TRBV10-3; D is unresolved. The CDR3 sequence is 11 residues long. Trimming pared 6 bases from V and 1 base from J, leaving 4 bases between. The germline V gene encodes CDR1 ENHRY and CDR2 SYGVKD. The CDR3 nucleotides are TGTGCCATCAGGGGATCCTACGAGCAGTACTTC. Translation gives CAIRGSYEQYF.

This chain joins TRBV5-1 and TRBJ1-2; D is ambiguous. From germline, CDR1 is SGHRS and CDR2 YFSETQ. V was shortened by 0 bases and J by 7 bases, with 16 bases between the two germline ends. The CDR3 has 15 residues. CDR3 bases: TGCGCCAGCAGCTTGGCTTTGGGGAAAGGGATTGGCTACACCTTC. Translation: CASSLALGKGIGYTF.

V usage is TRBV5-6 and J usage is TRBJ1-1, with TRBD1 identical over 9 bases. J was trimmed by 0 bases and V by 2 bases; bases with no gene match: 2. CDR1 is SGHDT, CDR2 YYEEEE, per germline. The CDR3 is made up of 15 amino acids. CDR3 in DNA: TGTGCCAGCAGCTTTTGGGACAGGGTGAACACTGAAGCTTTCTTT. Its protein is CASSFWDRVNTEAFF.

This chain links TRBV10-3 with TRBJ1-5; weak D call: TRBD1 (6 bases). The CDR3 covers 14 residues. With 5 bases removed from V and 4 bases from J, the gap between germline ends came to 12 bases. In germline, CDR1 is ENHRY, CDR2 SYGVKD. CDR3 nucleotide sequence: TGTGCCATCAGTACTGGACAGCCTAATCAGCCCCAGCATTTT. Encoded protein: CAISTGQPNQPQHF.

This clone was observed once. J is TRBJ2-7 and V is TRBV5-1; possibly TRBD1 for D (5 bases). The V end was cut by 1 base, the J end by 2 bases, with 13 bases between. The germline gives CDR1 SGHRS, CDR2 YFSETQ. This CDR3 has 15 amino acids. The CDR3 coding sequence is TGCGCCAGCAGCTTGTTGGGCAGGGAACCCTACGAGCAGTACTTC. Translated, it gives CASSLLGREPYEQYF.

The rearrangement links TRBV5-1 to TRBJ2-1, with 7 bases lining up with TRBD1. V trimming: 3 bases; J trimming: 8 bases; junction bases outside the gene matches: 17. Germline loops: CDR1 SGHRS, CDR2 YFSETQ. The CDR3 consists of 17 residues. The CDR3 DNA follows: TGCGCCAGCAGCTATTATACGCGAGACAGGGTTAACTATGAGCAGTTCTTC. It codes for CASSYYTRDRVNYEQFF. Filled out from reference TRBV5-1 and TRBJ2-1, the complete variable domain reads KAGVTQTPRYLIKTRGQQVTLSCSPISGHRSVSWYQQTPGQGLQFLFEYFSETQRNKGNFPGRFSGRQFSNSRSEMNVSTLELGDSALYLCASSYYTRDRVNYEQFFGPGTRLTVL.

This rearrangement joins TRBV7-9 to TRBJ1-1, with D possibly being TRBD1 (6 bases). Trimming took off 2 bases at V and 1 base at J, with 17 bases between the two ends. This CDR3 is 17 amino acids long. The germline CDR1 and CDR2 sequences are SEHNR and FQNEAQ (reference sequence). CDR3 DNA sequence: TGTGCCAGCAGCTTAATCTTTGGGGCAGGGGCGAACACTGAAGCTTTCTTT. Encoded protein: CASSLIFGAGANTEAFF. The full variable domain, in which reference TRBV7-9 and TRBJ1-1 provide the parts outside the CDR3, is DTGVSQNPRHKITKRGQNVTFRCDPISEHNRLYWYRQTLGQGPEFLTYFQNEAQLEKSRLLSDRFSAERPKGSFSTLEIQRTEQGDSAMYLCASSLIFGAGANTEAFFGQGTRLTVV.

J is TRBJ2-7 and V is TRBV6-6; 7 bases line up with TRBD2. The CDR3 contains 15 residues. V shed 2 bases, J shed 2 bases, and the junction held 6 bases outside the gene matches. Germline values: CDR1 MNHNY, CDR2 SVGAGI (reference sequence). The CDR3 loop is CASSYLSGPTYEQYF. The CDR3 DNA reads as TGTGCCAGCAGTTACCTTAGCGGGCCAACCTACGAGCAGTACTTC.

The J gene is TRBJ1-4, the V gene TRBV13; TRBD1 matches at 9 bases. The CDR3 is 15 residues long. Germline CDR1 is PRHDT and CDR2 is FYEKMQ (reference sequence). J lost 12 bases, V lost 8 bases, and 16 bases had no gene match. CDR3 amino acids: CASGSRRTGESQLFF. The CDR3 nucleotides are TGTGCCAGCGGTTCGAGGCGGACAGGGGAGAGCCAACTGTTTTTT.

J is TRBJ2-5 and V is TRBV29-1; D is perhaps TRBD1 or TRBD2 (6 bases each). CDR1 is SQVTM, CDR2 ANQGSEA, per germline. V was clipped by 8 bases and J by 4 bases, with 14 bases between them. CDR3 length equals 12 residues. CDR3: CSTGQAGETQYF. The CDR3 DNA follows: TGCAGCACGGGACAAGCGGGAGAGACCCAGTACTTC.

The V call is TRBV18, the J call TRBJ2-3, with D unclear. Germline CDR1 is KGHSH and CDR2 is LQKENI. V lost 6 bases and J lost 1, with 11 bases in between. CDR3 length: 14 residues. CDR3: CASSAKIGTDTQYF. The CDR3, as DNA: TGTGCCAGCTCTGCGAAAATCGGCACAGATACGCAGTATTTT.

In DNA, the CDR3 is TGTGCCGTTACAGATGCGGCGGGAGTGAGGGATACGCAGTATTTT. It is translated as CAVTDAAGVRDTQYF. V is TRBV10-3 and J is TRBJ2-3; 7 positions agree with TRBD2. Germline CDR1 reads ENHRY; CDR2 reads SYGVKD. The CDR3 has 15 residues. V lost 11 bases and J lost 6; bases outside the gene matches: 17.

For the CDR3, the DNA is TGTGCCAGCAGTCCCCTGTCGGGCCAGCCCCAGCATTTT. This codes for CASSPLSGQPQHF. The rearrangement links TRBV27 to TRBJ1-5; D is ambiguous. Trimming took off 5 bases at V and 7 bases at J, with 12 bases between the two ends. The CDR3 consists of 13 residues. Germline values: CDR1 MNHEY, CDR2 SMNVEV (reference sequence).

V usage is TRBV5-1 and J usage is TRBJ2-7, with 12 bases matching TRBD2. Germline lookup yields CDR1 SGHRS and CDR2 YFSETQ. The junction had 5 bases not matched to a gene; V was cut back by 5 bases and J by 2 bases. The CDR3 covers 15 residues. The CDR3 protein is CASRTTSGRPYEQYF. The CDR3 DNA reads as TGCGCCAGCAGGACGACTAGCGGGAGACCCTACGAGCAGTACTTC.

The chain combines TRBV5-6 with TRBJ2-3, with D perhaps matching TRBD2 (6 bases). V was trimmed by 4 bases and J by 2 bases, leaving 14 bases between them. CDR3 length equals 15 residues. Per germline, CDR1 SGHDT and CDR2 YYEEEE. CDR3 protein: CASSTFQGLTDTQYF. DNA for the CDR3: TGTGCCAGCAGCACCTTCCAGGGACTCACAGATACGCAGTATTTT.

This chain links TRBV28 with TRBJ2-5; D unresolved. The germline CDR1 and CDR2 sequences are MDHEN and SYDVKM. The CDR3 covers 13 residues. V lost 4 bases and J lost 2, with 8 bases in between. CDR3 region: CASSWASQETQYF. DNA for the CDR3: TGTGCCAGCAGTTGGGCATCTCAAGAGACCCAGTACTTC.

This clone was observed a single time. The chain carries TRBV30 and TRBJ1-2; 9 bases are a match to TRBD1. Germline lookup yields CDR1 GTSNPN and CDR2 SVGIG (reference sequence). The CDR3 runs to 13 residues. V was pared by 8 bases and J by 4 bases, with 8 bases of the junction left unmatched. CDR3 in amino acids: CAARTGAGYGYTF. The DNA of the CDR3 is TGTGCCGCCCGGACAGGGGCGGGCTATGGCTACACCTTC.

The genes are TRBV5-1 and TRBJ2-7; the match to TRBD2 covers 10 bases. Germline V gene data show CDR1 as SGHRS and CDR2 as YFSETQ. The CDR3 loop spans 15 amino acids. The V and J ends lost 6 bases and 3 bases, in that order; junction bases with no gene match: 9. The CDR3 region has the DNA TGCGCCAGCAACGAAGCGGGAGGGATCCACTACGAGCAGTACTTC. Its translation: CASNEAGGIHYEQYF.

Note on this clone: The sample holds other DNA sequences that translate to the same CDR3. The gene calls are TRBV6-5 and TRBJ2-1, with TRBD2 identical over 7 bases. The CDR3 is 15 residues long. Per the germline V gene, CDR1 is MNHEY and CDR2 is SVGAGI. J was trimmed by 4 bases and V by 1 base; bases with no gene match: 4. The chain's CDR3 is CASSYLASGYNEQFF. Here the CDR3 DNA reads TGTGCCAGCAGTTACTTAGCTAGCGGTTACAATGAGCAGTTCTTC.

This clone has only one observation. J is TRBJ1-2 and V is TRBV23-1; 10 positions agree with TRBD1. TRBV23-1 qualifies as an ORF whose function is uncertain. This CDR3 is 16 amino acids long. The trim removed 6 bases at V and 7 bases at J, leaving 14 bases unmatched. Here the CDR3 DNA reads TGCGCCAGCAGCGGGACAGGGGCCCTAATGGGGTGTGGCTACACCTTC. Its protein product is CASSGTGALMGCGYTF.

This sequence joins TRBV19 and TRBJ2-7, with a tentative D call TRBD2 (5 bases). CDR1 LNHDA and CDR2 SQIVND come from the germline V gene (reference sequence). This CDR3 comprises 15 residues. The germline V and J ends were trimmed by 1 base and 6 bases, with 16 bases remaining between them. CDR3 protein: CASSIGLGLSAEQYF. The CDR3 region has the DNA TGTGCCAGTAGTATAGGTTTAGGACTCTCTGCCGAGCAGTACTTC.

The chain links TRBV15 to TRBJ2-5; possible D gene TRBD2, 6 bases. Germline assignment: CDR1 LNHNV and CDR2 YYDKDF (reference sequence). The CDR3 loop spans 16 amino acids. Trimming removed 0 bases from V and 5 bases from J, with 16 bases in between. As DNA, the CDR3 is TGTGCCACCAGCAGAGAAAAATGGAGGGGTGGGGAGACCCAGTACTTC. Its translation: CATSREKWRGGETQYF.

In its sample, this clone was seen a few times. This chain uses TRBV5-8 with TRBJ2-7; D is undetermined. The CDR3 contains 14 residues. V gave up 5 bases and J gave up 0 bases, with 12 bases separating them. Per the germline V gene, CDR1 is SGHTS and CDR2 is YDEGEE. DNA for the CDR3: TGTGCCAGCAGGCCGCGCAGAAGCTCCTACGAGCAGTACTTC. Translating it yields CASRPRRSSYEQYF. Variable domain in full (rest from reference TRBV5-8 and TRBJ2-7): EAGVTQSPTHLIKTRGQQATLRCSPISGHTSVYWYQQALGLGLQFLLWYDEGEERNRGNFPPRFSGRQFPNYSSELNVNALELEDSALYLCASRPRRSSYEQYFGPGTRLTVT.

The chain links TRBV18 to TRBJ2-7, with TRBD2 matching 7 bases. J gave up 3 bases and V 5 bases, and 7 bases lay outside the gene matches. Germline-derived CDR1 and CDR2 are KGHSH and LQKENI. The CDR3 totals 14 residues. The CDR3 nucleotides read TGTGCCAGCTCATTCAGGCGGGAGAGCTACGAGCAGTACTTC. It codes for CASSFRRESYEQYF.

The CDR3 spells CASSLSRLAATYNEQFF. The CDR3 nucleotides are TGTGCCAGCAGTTTATCCCGACTAGCGGCAACCTACAATGAGCAGTTCTTC. J is TRBJ2-1 and V is TRBV27; TRBD2 matches at 9 bases. V lost 0 bases, J lost 2 bases, and 5 bases stayed unmatched. CDR1 and CDR2 from the germline V gene are MNHEY and SMNVEV (reference sequence). The CDR3 contains 17 residues.

The chain carries TRBV2 and TRBJ2-7, with a tentative D call TRBD2 (6 bases). The CDR3 is made up of 15 amino acids. The germline V gene has CDR1 SNHLY and CDR2 FYNNEI. V was trimmed by 3 bases and J by 3 bases, leaving 15 bases between them. The CDR3, as DNA: TGTGCCAGCAGTGACGGTGGGCGGGGCAGCTACGAGCAGTACTTC. It translates to CASSDGGRGSYEQYF.

The chain combines TRBV29-1 with TRBJ2-1, with D tentatively TRBD2 (7 bases). With 6 bases removed from V and 7 bases from J, the gap between germline ends came to 22 bases. The germline V gene encodes CDR1 SQVTM and CDR2 ANQGSEA. CDR3 size: 15 residues. The CDR3 nucleotides are TGCAGCGTGCCCGGGACACGGGGAGGGAAAAATGAGCAGTTCTTC. Encoded protein: CSVPGTRGGKNEQFF.